This TCR beta chain stems from a study of blood T cell repertoires in COVID-19. Looking at the study overall: Acute and convalescent COVID-19 specimens originated in the United States, Italy and Spain. T cells, B-cell-depleted T cells, or PBMCs supplied cDNA or gDNA.

Recruited during active infection, patients (from Seattle) were subsequently followed longitudinally. From germline, CDR1 is LNHDA and CDR2 SQIVND (reference sequence). J gave up 10 bases and V 4 bases, and 6 bases lay outside the gene matches. The CDR3 has 14 residues. This clone was seen a handful of times. Authors' analysis steps: Amplification with reference gene primers provided the estimates of nucleated cell counts. Repertoires were generated with immunoSEQ multiplex PCR, while TCRdb's copy carries only in-frame clones and drops some. The V and J calls and clone size were taken over from that table, and D and trimming were inferred from the DNA. The data contain 310,000 or so clones, approximately 88% of them singletons.

This TCR came from a young man with COVID-19, enrolled during active disease. The gene calls are TRBV19 and TRBJ1-6; 8 bases are a match to TRBD1. Sequenced sample: peripheral blood. The CDR3 loop reads CASSRQGNESPLHF. The CDR3 nucleotides are TGTGCCAGTAGTAGACAGGGGAACGAATCACCCCTCCACTTT.